The 12 T cell receptor beta chains given below trace back to one sample, sequenced in a study of T cells in Graves' hyperthyroidism and ophthalmopathy. TCR beta CDR3 regions were amplified from RNA. The TCR CDR3 was amplified in a first-round RT-PCR using the HTBI primer set. From the multiplex PCR reads, TCRdb called clonotypes with MiXCR, one entry per CDR3 protein. The sample has around 420,000 distinct CDR3 sequences; approximately 14% are singletons. The sample comprised blood. The receptors originated from a woman aged 18 to 35 with Graves' hyperthyroidism.

This clonotype came up many times. The rearrangement uses TRBV11-2 and TRBJ1-4; possibly TRBD1 for D (5 bases). Germline CDR1 reads SGHAT; CDR2 reads FQNNGV. V was cut by 1 base and J by 6 bases, with 12 bases left in between. This CDR3 has 15 residues. The CDR3 nucleotides are TGTGCCAGCAGCTTAGCCGGCAGGGTCGATGAAAAACTGTTTTTT. Protein sequence: CASSLAGRVDEKLFF.

The genes are TRBV30 and TRBJ2-7, with D possibly TRBD2 on 6 matching bases. CDR1 is GTSNPN and CDR2 is SVGIG in the germline V gene (reference sequence). V was trimmed by 7 bases and J by 3 bases, leaving 25 bases between them. This CDR3 has 16 residues. As DNA, the CDR3 is TGTGCCTCTCTCCCCCCAGGAGGGACGGACAACTACGAGCAGTACTTC. Residues: CASLPPGGTDNYEQYF.

This clonotype has only a few counts. The chain has TRBV27 and TRBJ2-5; D remains ambiguous. Germline loops: CDR1 MNHEY, CDR2 SMNVEV (reference sequence). The CDR3 is 14 amino acids. V lost 5 bases and J 5 bases, leaving 15 bases between the germline ends. This CDR3 is CASSGIGQKETQYF. In DNA form, the CDR3 reads TGTGCCAGCAGTGGGATAGGGCAGAAGGAGACCCAGTACTTC.

This clonotype occurred many times. J is TRBJ2-3 and V is TRBV30, with a weak D call TRBD2 (5 bases). The length of the CDR3 is 13 residues. With 4 bases removed from V and 1 base from J, the gap between germline ends came to 9 bases. The germline V gene encodes CDR1 GTSNPN and CDR2 SVGIG (reference sequence). CDR3 region: CAWTGGGTDTQYF. CDR3 DNA sequence: TGTGCCTGGACAGGAGGTGGCACAGATACGCAGTATTTT.

This clonotype was detected ten times or more. The V gene is TRBV11-2, the J gene TRBJ2-3; D gene uncertain. V lost 11 bases to trimming and J lost 6 bases, with 21 bases between them. CDR1 SGHAT and CDR2 FQNNGV come from the germline V gene. There are 14 residues in the CDR3. The CDR3 spells CASQELGIRDTQYF. The CDR3 nucleotides are TGTGCCTCCCAGGAACTGGGGATCAGGGATACGCAGTATTTT.

This clonotype was found many times. In nucleotides, the CDR3 is TGTGCCAGCAGTTTTGGGGGGAGCGGGGAGCTGTTTTTT. Residues: CASSFGGSGELFF. This chain links TRBV27 with TRBJ2-2; a weak D match, TRBD2 (6 bases). CDR1 MNHEY and CDR2 SMNVEV come from the germline V gene (reference sequence). V lost 3 bases to trimming and J lost 7 bases, with 9 bases between them. The CDR3 runs to 13 residues.

This clonotype appeared a few times. The rearrangement uses TRBV5-5 and TRBJ1-2; D is undetermined. This CDR3 region has 14 residues. Germline CDR1 SGHKS, CDR2 YYEKEE (reference sequence). Trimming removed 0 bases at V and 4 bases at J, with 10 bases between. This CDR3 reads CASSLGWLAYGYTF. CDR3 in DNA: TGTGCCAGCAGCTTGGGATGGTTAGCCTATGGCTACACCTTC.

There are many counts of this clonotype. The chain couples TRBV18 to TRBJ2-7, with 7 bases lining up with TRBD1. V dropped 3 bases and J dropped 2; count of bases not matched to a gene: 7. The germline gives CDR1 KGHSH, CDR2 LQKENI. The CDR3 has 15 residues. The CDR3 reads CASSPGQTRAYEQYF. In nucleotides, the CDR3 is TGTGCCAGCTCACCGGGACAGACGAGAGCCTACGAGCAGTACTTC. The full variable domain, completed using reference TRBV18 and TRBJ2-7, is NAGVMQNPRHLVRRRGQEARLRCSPMKGHSHVYWYRQLPEEGLKFMVYLQKENIIDESGMPKERFSAEFPKEGPSILRIQQVVRGDSAAYFCASSPGQTRAYEQYFGPGTRLTVT.

The CDR3 loop reads CASSLFAAHEQYF. In nucleotides, the CDR3 is TGTGCCAGCAGCTTGTTTGCGGCTCACGAGCAGTACTTC. The chain combines TRBV5-6 with TRBJ2-7, with no clear D. Germline CDR1 is SGHDT and CDR2 is YYEEEE. Trimming removed 1 base from V and 5 bases from J, with 10 bases in between. This CDR3 has 13 amino acids.

The chain is built from TRBV9 and TRBJ2-1; 9 bases match TRBD2. CDR1 SGDLS and CDR2 YYNGEE come from the germline V gene. Unmatched junction bases numbered 4, after V lost 2 bases and J lost 1 base. This CDR3 spans 16 amino acids. The CDR3: CASSVAGGPSYNEQFF. The CDR3 bases are TGTGCCAGCAGCGTGGCGGGAGGGCCATCCTACAATGAGCAGTTCTTC.

In regard to this clonotype: It may be a read error: a sequence one base away is much more abundant. The chain carries TRBV3-1 and TRBJ2-1, with TRBD1 as a possible D gene (6 bases). Trimming shortened V by 2 bases and J by 7 bases, and 15 bases separated the two germline ends. Germline lookup yields CDR1 LGHDT and CDR2 YNNKEL (reference sequence). The CDR3 extends over 15 amino acids. CDR3 coding DNA: TGTGCCAGCAGCCAATTTCGCACAGGGAATAATGAGCAGTTCTTC. It specifies CASSQFRTGNNEQFF.

This chain joins TRBV7-8 and TRBJ2-4; tentatively, D is TRBD1 (5 bases). The CDR3 sequence is 13 residues long. CDR1 and CDR2 (germline): SGHVS, FQNEAQ. The V end was cut by 2 bases, the J end by 9 bases, with 11 bases between. CDR3: CASSLRTSGIQYF. In nucleotides, the CDR3 is TGTGCCAGCAGCTTACGGACAAGTGGCATTCAGTACTTC. Full variable domain (rest looked up from reference TRBV7-8 and TRBJ2-4): GAGVSQSPRYKVAKRGQDVALRCDPISGHVSLFWYQQALGQGPEFLTYFQNEAQLDKSGLPSDRFFAERPEGSVSTLKIQRTQQEDSAVYLCASSLRTSGIQYFGAGTRLSVL.